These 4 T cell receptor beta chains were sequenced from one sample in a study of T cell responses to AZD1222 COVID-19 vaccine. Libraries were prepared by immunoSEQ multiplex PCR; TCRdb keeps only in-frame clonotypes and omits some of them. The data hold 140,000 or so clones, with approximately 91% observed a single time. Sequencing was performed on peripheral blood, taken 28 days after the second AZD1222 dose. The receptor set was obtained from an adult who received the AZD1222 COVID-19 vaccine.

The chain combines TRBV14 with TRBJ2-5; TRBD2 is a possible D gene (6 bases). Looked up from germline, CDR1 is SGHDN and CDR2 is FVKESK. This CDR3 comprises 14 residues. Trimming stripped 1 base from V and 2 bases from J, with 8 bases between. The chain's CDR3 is CASSQARGQETQYF. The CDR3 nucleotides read TGTGCCAGCAGCCAAGCTCGGGGGCAAGAGACCCAGTACTTC.

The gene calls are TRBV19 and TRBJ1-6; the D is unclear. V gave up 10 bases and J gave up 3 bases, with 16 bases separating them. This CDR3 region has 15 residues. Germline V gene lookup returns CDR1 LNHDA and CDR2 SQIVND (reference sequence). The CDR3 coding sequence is TGTGCCACACGACCTAGCCAGGTCTATAATTCACCCCTCCACTTT. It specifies CATRPSQVYNSPLHF.

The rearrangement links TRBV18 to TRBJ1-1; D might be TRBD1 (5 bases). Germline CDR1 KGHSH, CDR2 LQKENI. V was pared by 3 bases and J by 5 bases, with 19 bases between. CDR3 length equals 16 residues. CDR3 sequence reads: CASSPKSGGGETEAFF. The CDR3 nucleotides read TGTGCCAGCTCACCTAAGAGCGGCGGGGGAGAAACTGAAGCTTTCTTT. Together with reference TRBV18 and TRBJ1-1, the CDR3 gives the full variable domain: NAGVMQNPRHLVRRRGQEARLRCSPMKGHSHVYWYRQLPEEGLKFMVYLQKENIIDESGMPKERFSAEFPKEGPSILRIQQVVRGDSAAYFCASSPKSGGGETEAFFGQGTRLTVV.

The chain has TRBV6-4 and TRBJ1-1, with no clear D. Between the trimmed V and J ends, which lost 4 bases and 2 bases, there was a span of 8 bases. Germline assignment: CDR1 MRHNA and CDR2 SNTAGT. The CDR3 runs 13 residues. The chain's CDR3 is CASSASANTEAFF. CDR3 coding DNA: TGTGCCAGCAGTGCCTCGGCTAACACTGAAGCTTTCTTT.